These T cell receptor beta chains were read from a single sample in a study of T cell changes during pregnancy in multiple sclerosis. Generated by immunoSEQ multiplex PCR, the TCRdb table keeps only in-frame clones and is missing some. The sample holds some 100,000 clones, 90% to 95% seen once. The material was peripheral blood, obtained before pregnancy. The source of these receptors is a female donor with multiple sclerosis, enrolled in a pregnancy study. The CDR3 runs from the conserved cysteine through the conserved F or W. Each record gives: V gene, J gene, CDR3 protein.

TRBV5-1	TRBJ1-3	CASSFTGQGRNTIYF
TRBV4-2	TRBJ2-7	CASPREAGSSYEQYF
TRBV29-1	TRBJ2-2	CSVEEEGTASNTGELFF
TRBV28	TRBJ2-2	CASSFKGQPNTGELFF
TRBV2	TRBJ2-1	CASSEDSLLDSYNEQFF
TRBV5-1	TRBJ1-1	CASSHQTGSNTEAFF
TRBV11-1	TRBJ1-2	CASSLGPLLYGYTF
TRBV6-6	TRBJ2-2	CASSWIAGGHTGELFF
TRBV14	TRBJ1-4	CASSRYRGTNEKLFF
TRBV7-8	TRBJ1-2	CASSLGLNYGYTF
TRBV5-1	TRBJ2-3	CASQDSYFSTDTQYF
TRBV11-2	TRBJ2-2	CASSFRYTGELFF
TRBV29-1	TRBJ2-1	CSVRLAGYNEQFF
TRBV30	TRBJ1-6	CAWSVGRQGKNSPLHF
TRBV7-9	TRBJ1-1	CASSPPDRKRRVNTEAFF
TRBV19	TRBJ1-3	CASSLSRDRGEGSGNTIYF
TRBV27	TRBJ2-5	CASSQGRGETQYF
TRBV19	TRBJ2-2	CASSITEWSGAGELFF
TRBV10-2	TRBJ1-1	CASRDTEAFF
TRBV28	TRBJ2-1	CASTSTGDNEQFF
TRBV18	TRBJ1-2	CASSRDSDYGYTF
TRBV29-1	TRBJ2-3	CSVEGQGSTDTQYF
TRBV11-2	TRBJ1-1	CASSLAGAVNTEAFF
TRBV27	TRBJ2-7	CASRRAGTGDEQYF
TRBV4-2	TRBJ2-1	CASSQGGSGASYNEQFF
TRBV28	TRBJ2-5	CASSLLGTSGLSGETQYF
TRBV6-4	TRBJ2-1	CASSGQGARYNEQFF
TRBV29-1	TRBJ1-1	CSAGQGGYTEAFF
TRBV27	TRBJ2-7	CASSLMGREQYF
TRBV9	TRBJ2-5	CASSVALGGQETQYF
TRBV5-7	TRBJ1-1	CASSFPGQGMNTEAFF
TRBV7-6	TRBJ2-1	CASSRSRVSYNEQFF
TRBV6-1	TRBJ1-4	CASSQNRATNEKLFF
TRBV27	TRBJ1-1	CASSLTVRTEAFF
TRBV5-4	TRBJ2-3	CASSSPSGRGADTQYF
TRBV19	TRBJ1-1	CASSIFVANTEAFF
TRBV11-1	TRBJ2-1	CASSSRQGGLSNEQFF
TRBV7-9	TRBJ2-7	CASSLPARTGYRYEQYF
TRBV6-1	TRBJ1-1	CASRGLGPRNTEAFF
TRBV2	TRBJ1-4	CASSDFPIQRNEKLFF
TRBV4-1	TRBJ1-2	CASSQVSTGNYGYTF
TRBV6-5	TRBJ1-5	CASRGQGAMKPQHF
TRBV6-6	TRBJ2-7	CASSRTTYEQYF
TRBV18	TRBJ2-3	CASSPVPLAGTSTDTQYF
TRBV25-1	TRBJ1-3	CASSETGATGNTIYF
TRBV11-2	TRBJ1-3	CASSSPRGGPEGNTIYF
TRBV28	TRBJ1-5	CASSLQGQINQPQHF
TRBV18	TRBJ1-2	CASSSGSGQIYGYTF
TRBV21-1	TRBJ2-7	CASSTGQEALCDYEQYF
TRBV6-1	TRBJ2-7	CASRGLARYEQYF
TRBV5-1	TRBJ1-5	CASSLGGQGNQPQHF
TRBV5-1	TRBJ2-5	CASSPLTGLQETQYF
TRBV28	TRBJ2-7	CASSLDSGGREQYF
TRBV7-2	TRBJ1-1	CASSFPRTPNTEAFF
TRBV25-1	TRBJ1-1	CASRGHLNTEAFF